Shown below are 18 T cell receptor beta chains from a single sample sequenced in a study of T cells in Graves' hyperthyroidism and ophthalmopathy. Amplification of TCR beta CDR3 regions was performed using RNA transcripts as template. A set of HTBI primers served as the primers for a first-round RT-PCR of the TCR CDR3. From the multiplex PCR reads, TCRdb called clonotypes with MiXCR, one entry per CDR3 protein. The sample has 750,000 to 950,000 distinct CDR3 sequences; 35% to 40% are singletons. Sequenced: blood. The receptors stem from a man aged 18 to 29 with Graves' hyperthyroidism.

This clonotype was seen repeatedly, ten times or more. This chain links TRBV7-2 with TRBJ2-7; D may be TRBD1 (6 bases). The CDR3 length is 15 residues. Per the germline V gene, CDR1 is SGHTA and CDR2 is FQGNSA. The germline V and J ends were trimmed by 1 base and 2 bases, with 12 bases remaining between them. The CDR3 loop is CASSLGWTATYEQYF. CDR3 sequence (DNA): TGTGCCAGCAGCTTAGGATGGACAGCTACCTACGAGCAGTACTTC.

This clonotype was recorded many times. The CDR3 DNA is TGTGCCAGCAGCTTGGACGGACAGCCGGGCAATCAGCCCCAGCATTTT. Protein product: CASSLDGQPGNQPQHF. The V and J genes are TRBV7-8 and TRBJ1-5; tentative D call: TRBD1 (6 bases). This CDR3 spans 16 amino acids. Germline-derived CDR1 and CDR2 are SGHVS and FQNEAQ. Trimming took 3 bases from V and 2 from J, leaving 14 bases between them.

As to this clonotype: A much larger clone differs from this one at a single base, so this may be a read error. Without the conserved terminal phenylalanine or tryptophan, this CDR3 likely stems from a read error. The chain joins TRBV10-1 to TRBJ2-7; the D is unclear. V shed 2 bases and J shed 10 bases, with 12 bases lying between them. Per germline, CDR1 WNHNN and CDR2 SYGVQD (reference sequence). The CDR3 has 12 amino acids. CDR3 sequence (DNA): TGCGCCAGCAGTGAGGAACGTTCCCATCAGTACCTC. Translated, it gives CASSEERSHQYL.

About this clonotype itself: A read error is possible here, since a much larger clone lies one base away. J is TRBJ2-2 and V is TRBV7-7; no definite D call. CDR1 is SSHAT, CDR2 FNYEAQ, per germline (reference sequence). The CDR3 sequence is 12 residues long. This CDR3 is CASSLASWELFF. DNA for the CDR3: TGTGCTAGCAGCTTAGCCTCCTGGGAGCTGTTTTTT.

This clonotype was seen ten or more times. The chain combines TRBV9 with TRBJ2-7; weak D call: TRBD2 (6 bases). There are 13 residues in the CDR3. Germline V gene lookup returns CDR1 SGDLS and CDR2 YYNGEE. V was shortened by 2 bases and J by 6 bases, with 12 bases between the two germline ends. The CDR3 bases are TGTGCCAGCAGCGTCAGCCCCGGGGGCGAGCAGTACTTC. It is translated as CASSVSPGGEQYF.

The chain employs TRBV12-3 or TRBV12-4 and TRBJ1-5, with TRBD1 identical over 7 bases. There are 15 residues in the CDR3. The trim removed 2 bases at V and 4 bases at J, leaving 5 bases unmatched. As DNA, the CDR3 is TGTGCCAGCAGTTTACGGACAGGAGTAAATCAGCCCCAGCATTTT. Encoded protein: CASSLRTGVNQPQHF.

The V gene is TRBV29-1, the J gene TRBJ2-3; 7 bases agree with TRBD2. The CDR3 runs to 15 residues. V shed 6 bases, J shed 0 bases, and the junction held 9 bases outside the gene matches. Germline V gene sequence: CDR1 SQVTM, CDR2 ANQGSEA. CDR3 nucleotide sequence: TGCAGCGTAGATTCGGCGGGAGATAGCACAGATACGCAGTATTTT. It yields the protein CSVDSAGDSTDTQYF.

Points on this clonotype: Since a much larger clone is just one base distant, this may be a read error. The chain combines TRBV7-6 with TRBJ1-3, with D maybe TRBD1 (5 bases). Germline lookup yields CDR1 SGHVS and CDR2 FNYEAQ. The CDR3 totals 13 residues. The CDR3 reads CASSLGGGNTVYF. The CDR3 bases are TGTGCCAGCAGCTTGGGGGGGGGAAACACCGTATATTTT.

This clonotype has only a few counts. The V and J genes are TRBV7-9 and TRBJ2-2, with 8 positions matching TRBD2. CDR1 is SEHNR, CDR2 FQNEAQ, per germline (reference sequence). The CDR3 contains 17 residues. V gave up 4 bases and J gave up 5 bases; unmatched junction bases: 12. CDR3 loop: CASSSPSASGGTGELFF. The CDR3 nucleotides are TGTGCCAGCAGCTCACCCTCCGCCAGCGGGGGTACCGGGGAGCTGTTTTTT.

This clonotype was counted only a few times. The gene calls are TRBV29-1 and TRBJ1-2; D is ambiguous. The V gene lost 0 bases and the J gene lost 4 bases, with 12 bases spanning the gap. The length of the CDR3 is 14 residues. Germline loops: CDR1 SQVTM, CDR2 ANQGSEA. The CDR3 region is CSVEDPSGGYGYTF. CDR3 nucleotides: TGCAGCGTTGAAGATCCTTCCGGAGGCTATGGCTACACCTTC.

This clonotype was seen ten or more times. V and J are TRBV20-1 and TRBJ1-6; 7 bases are shared with TRBD1. This CDR3 contains 12 residues. Germline CDR1 and CDR2: DFQATT and SNEGSKA (reference sequence). Unmatched junction bases numbered 8, after V lost 4 bases and J lost 14 bases. The CDR3 coding sequence is TGCAGTGCTACCCGACAGGGTAAAACCCTCCACTTT. Amino acids: CSATRQGKTLHF.

V and J are TRBV7-2 and TRBJ2-7; TRBD2 aligns across 9 bases. The V gene's germline CDR1 is SGHTA and CDR2 FQGNSA. The CDR3 contains 15 residues. V shed 4 bases and J 4 bases; nucleotides not matched to a gene: 8. The CDR3 spells CASSSTGLALYEQYF. DNA of the CDR3: TGTGCCAGCAGCTCGACCGGACTAGCGTTGTACGAGCAGTACTTC.

The chain has TRBV12-3 or TRBV12-4 and TRBJ2-7; no clear D. The V and J ends lost 3 bases and 3 bases respectively, with 12 bases between them. The CDR3 is 14 amino acids. CDR3 bases: TGTGCCAGCAGTTTTACTACAGCGAGCTACGAGCAGTACTTC. Protein: CASSFTTASYEQYF.

This clonotype appeared a few times. Sequence at one end of the junction differs from germline and may be a read error. CDR3 in amino acids: CASRYTDRGPEAFF. The CDR3 DNA sequence: TGTGCCAGCCGTTACACAGACAGGGGACCTGAAGCTTTCTTT. V gene TRBV6-6 combines with J gene TRBJ1-1; 8 bases map to TRBD1. Germline-derived CDR1 and CDR2 are MNHNY and SVGAGI (reference sequence). The CDR3 sequence is 14 residues long.

This clonotype was detected many times. One end of the junction fails to match germline, which may point to a read error. This chain connects TRBV5-1 to TRBJ1-3; no firm D call. The CDR3 loop spans 14 amino acids. Germline V gene lookup returns CDR1 SGHRS and CDR2 YFSETQ. The CDR3 DNA follows: TGTGCCAGCAGCTTAAGGGCCTCTGGAAACACCATATATTTT. Encoded protein: CASSLRASGNTIYF.

Points on this clonotype: Relative to the germline gene, one junction end is altered; a read error may explain this. This chain connects TRBV10-2 to TRBJ1-1, with D unclear. This CDR3 has 14 residues. CDR1 WSHSY and CDR2 SAAADI come from the germline V gene. CDR3 region: CASSELGGRTEAFF. The CDR3 DNA follows: TGTGCCAGCAGTGAATTAGGAGGTCGTACTGAAGCTTTCTTT.

V usage is TRBV12-3 or TRBV12-4 and J usage is TRBJ2-5, with D maybe TRBD2 (5 bases). The CDR3 contains 15 residues. The V end lost 7 bases, the J end lost 5 bases, and 20 bases lay between the germline ends. This chain's CDR3 is CASIPGPGSSETQYF. The CDR3 DNA is TGTGCCAGCATTCCCGGACCGGGAAGTAGTGAGACCCAGTACTTC.

Note on this clonotype: Because the CDR3's place on the DNA is in doubt, the DNA is left out and the CDR3 is given as listed by TCRdb. The chain recombines TRBV6-1 with TRBJ1-4. Germline V CDR1 and CDR2: MNHNS, SASEGT. The CDR3 extends over 13 residues, inclusive of both ends. The CDR3 reads CATQEEIMKNCFF.